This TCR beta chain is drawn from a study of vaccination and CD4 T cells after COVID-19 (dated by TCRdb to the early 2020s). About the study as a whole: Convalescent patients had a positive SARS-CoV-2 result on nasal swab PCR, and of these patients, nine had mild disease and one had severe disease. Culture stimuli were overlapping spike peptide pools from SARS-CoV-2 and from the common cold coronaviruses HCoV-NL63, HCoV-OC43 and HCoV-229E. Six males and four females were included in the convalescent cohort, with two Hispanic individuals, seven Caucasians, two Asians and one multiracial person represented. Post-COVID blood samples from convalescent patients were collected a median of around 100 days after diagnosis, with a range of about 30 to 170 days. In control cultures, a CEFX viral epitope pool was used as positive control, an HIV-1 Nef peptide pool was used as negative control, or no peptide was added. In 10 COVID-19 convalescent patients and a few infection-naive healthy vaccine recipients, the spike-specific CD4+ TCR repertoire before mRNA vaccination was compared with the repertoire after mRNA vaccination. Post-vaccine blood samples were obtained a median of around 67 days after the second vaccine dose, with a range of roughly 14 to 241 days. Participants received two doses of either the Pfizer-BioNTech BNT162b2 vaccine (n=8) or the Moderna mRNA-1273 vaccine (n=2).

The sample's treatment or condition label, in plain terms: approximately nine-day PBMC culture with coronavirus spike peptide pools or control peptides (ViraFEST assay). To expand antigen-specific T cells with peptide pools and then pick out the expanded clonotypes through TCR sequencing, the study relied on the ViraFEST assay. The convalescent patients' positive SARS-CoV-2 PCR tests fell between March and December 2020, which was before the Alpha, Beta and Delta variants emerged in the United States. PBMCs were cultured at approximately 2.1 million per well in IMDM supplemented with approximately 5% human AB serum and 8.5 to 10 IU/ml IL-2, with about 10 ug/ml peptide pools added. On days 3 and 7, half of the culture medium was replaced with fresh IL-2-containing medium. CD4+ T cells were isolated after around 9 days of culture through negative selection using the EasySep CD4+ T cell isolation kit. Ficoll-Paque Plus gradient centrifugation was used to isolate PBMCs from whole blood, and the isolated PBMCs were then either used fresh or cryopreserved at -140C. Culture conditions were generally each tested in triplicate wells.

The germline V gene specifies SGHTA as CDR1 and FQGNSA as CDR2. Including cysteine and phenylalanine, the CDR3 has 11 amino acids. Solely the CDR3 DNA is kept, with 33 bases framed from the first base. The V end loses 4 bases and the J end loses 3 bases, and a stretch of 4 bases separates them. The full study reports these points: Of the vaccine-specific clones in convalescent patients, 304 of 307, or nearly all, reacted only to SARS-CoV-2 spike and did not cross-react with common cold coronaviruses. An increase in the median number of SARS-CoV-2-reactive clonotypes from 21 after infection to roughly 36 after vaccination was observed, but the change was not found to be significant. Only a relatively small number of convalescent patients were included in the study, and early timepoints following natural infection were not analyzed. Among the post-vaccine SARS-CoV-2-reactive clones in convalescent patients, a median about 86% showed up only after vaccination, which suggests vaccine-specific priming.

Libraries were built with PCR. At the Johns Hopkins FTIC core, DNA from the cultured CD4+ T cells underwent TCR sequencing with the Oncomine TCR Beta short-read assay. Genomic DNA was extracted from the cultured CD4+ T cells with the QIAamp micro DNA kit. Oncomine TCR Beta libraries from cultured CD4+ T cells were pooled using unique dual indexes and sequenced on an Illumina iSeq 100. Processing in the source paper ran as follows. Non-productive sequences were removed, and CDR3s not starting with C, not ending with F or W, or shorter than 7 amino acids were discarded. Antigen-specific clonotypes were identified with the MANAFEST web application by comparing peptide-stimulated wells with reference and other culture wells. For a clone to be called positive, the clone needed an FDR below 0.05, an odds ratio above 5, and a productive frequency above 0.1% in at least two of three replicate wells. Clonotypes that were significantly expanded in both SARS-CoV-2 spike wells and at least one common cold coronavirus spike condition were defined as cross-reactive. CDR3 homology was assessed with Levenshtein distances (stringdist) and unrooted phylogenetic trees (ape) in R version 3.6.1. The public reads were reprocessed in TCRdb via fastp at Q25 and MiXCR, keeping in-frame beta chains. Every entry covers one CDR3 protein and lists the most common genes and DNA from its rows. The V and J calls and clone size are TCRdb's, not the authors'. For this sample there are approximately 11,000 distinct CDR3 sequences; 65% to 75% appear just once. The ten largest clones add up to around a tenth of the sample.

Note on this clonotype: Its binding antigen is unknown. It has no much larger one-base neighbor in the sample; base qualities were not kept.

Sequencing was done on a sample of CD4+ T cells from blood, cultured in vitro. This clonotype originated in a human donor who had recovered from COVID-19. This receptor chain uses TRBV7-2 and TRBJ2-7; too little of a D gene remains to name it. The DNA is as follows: TGTGCCAGCAGCTACTACTACGAGCAGTACTTC. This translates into CASSYYYEQYF.